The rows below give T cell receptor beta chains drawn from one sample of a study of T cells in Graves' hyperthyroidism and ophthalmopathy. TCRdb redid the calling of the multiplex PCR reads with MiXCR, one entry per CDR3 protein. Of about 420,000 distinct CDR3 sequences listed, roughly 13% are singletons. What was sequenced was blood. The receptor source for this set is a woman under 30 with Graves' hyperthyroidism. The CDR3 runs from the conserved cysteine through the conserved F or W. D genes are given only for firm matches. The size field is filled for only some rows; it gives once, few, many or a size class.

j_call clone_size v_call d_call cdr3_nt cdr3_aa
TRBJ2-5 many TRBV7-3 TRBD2 TGTGCCAGCAGCCCAAACGGGGGGAGCAAGACCCAGTACTTC CASSPNGGSKTQYF
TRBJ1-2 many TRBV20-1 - TGCAGTGCTAGAGATGGTACTGGAGTCGGCTACACCTTC CSARDGTGVGYTF
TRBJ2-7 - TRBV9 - TGTGCCAGCAGCCCCCAGGGGACCGCCTACGAGCAGTACTTC CASSPQGTAYEQYF
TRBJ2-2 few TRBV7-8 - TGTGCCAGCAGCTTGGTAGTCCCCGGGGAGCTGTTTTTT CASSLVVPGELFF
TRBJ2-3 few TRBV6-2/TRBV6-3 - TGTGCCAGGAAGGAGAGCACAGATACGCAGTATTTT CARKESTDTQYF
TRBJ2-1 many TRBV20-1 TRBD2 TGCAGTGCTTTTGGGCGACTAGCGGGACTGAGCTCCTACAATGAGCAGTTCTTC CSAFGRLAGLSSYNEQFF
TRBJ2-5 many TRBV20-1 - TGCAGTGCTAGAGGTACCACTCAACAAGAGACCCAGTACTTC CSARGTTQQETQYF
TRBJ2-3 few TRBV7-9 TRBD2 TGTGCCAGCAGCTGGATTAGCGGGAGCACAGATACGCAGTATTTT CASSWISGSTDTQYF
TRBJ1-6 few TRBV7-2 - TGTGCCAGCACCGGCGCGAGAGGTTCACCCCTCCACTTT CASTGARGSPLHF
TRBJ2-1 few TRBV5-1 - TGCGCCAGCAGCTCGACGGGAGCACTGAATGAGCAGTTCTTC CASSSTGALNEQFF